Given below is one T cell receptor beta chain in context. Its cognate antigen is unknown. This sample was included in a study of cytomegalovirus exposure and HLA in healthy donors. General study findings and limits: Researchers catalogued some 160 TCR beta chains as cytomegalovirus-associated. A later analysis by the authors found several of the most significant clusters apparently linked to common viral pathogens.

The primer mix had 60 Vbeta and 13 Jbeta primers. Profiling relied on immunoSEQ multiplex PCR, and the TCRdb table lists in-frame clones only, not all of them. The table lists around 140,000 clones, around 82% of them singletons. The sequenced sample was PBMCs. The clonotype was recovered from a woman under 30 in good health and CMV-seropositive.

The CDR3 coding sequence is TGTGCCACCAGCAGAGACCGAGGGTCCTACGAGCAGTACTTC. It codes for CATSRDRGSYEQYF. This chain links TRBV15 with TRBJ2-7; tentatively, D is TRBD2 (5 bases). Per germline, CDR1 LNHNV and CDR2 YYDKDF (reference sequence). V lost 0 bases and J 1 base, leaving 7 bases between the germline ends. This CDR3 has 14 residues.